Each of the 21 T cell receptor beta chains below was sequenced from the same sample in a study of blood T cell repertoires in COVID-19. The method was immunoSEQ multiplex PCR; TCRdb's version includes in-frame clones alone and lacks a portion of them. The table has 150,000 to 200,000 clones, roughly 82% seen once. The sample consisted of PBMCs or T cells enriched from blood (not recorded which). All receptors come from a woman aged 55 to 70 with acute COVID-19.

The chain couples TRBV4-3 to TRBJ2-3; 8 bases match TRBD1. The CDR3 length is 16 residues. The ends lost 0 bases at V and 4 bases at J; junction bases unmatched: 6. Germline CDR1 LGHNA, CDR2 YSLEER. In nucleotides, the CDR3 is TGCGCCAGCAGCCAAGAAAGACAGGGGAGAGCAGATACGCAGTATTTT. Protein sequence: CASSQERQGRADTQYF.

This clone was seen a handful of times. V and J are TRBV7-8 and TRBJ1-4; D possibly corresponds to TRBD1 (5 bases). Germline CDR1 is SGHVS and CDR2 is FQNEAQ. V was cut by 0 bases and J by 0 bases, with 14 bases left in between. The CDR3 consists of 18 residues. The CDR3 is CASSLASRQGATNEKLFF. The CDR3 coding sequence is TGTGCCAGCAGCTTAGCCTCGAGGCAGGGCGCAACTAATGAAAAACTGTTTTTT.

The chain recombines TRBV19 with TRBJ2-5; 8 positions agree with TRBD1. This CDR3 has 15 amino acids. V dropped 3 bases and J dropped 6; count of bases not matched to a gene: 9. Per the germline V gene, CDR1 is LNHDA and CDR2 is SQIVND (reference sequence). DNA of the CDR3: TGTGCCAGTAGTATGAAGTGGACAGGGCTGCAGACCCAGTACTTC. It translates to CASSMKWTGLQTQYF.

The rearrangement joins TRBV5-3 to TRBJ1-3; tentatively, D is TRBD1 (5 bases). TRBV5-3 is flagged as an ORF with uncertain function. V was pared by 0 bases and J by 9 bases, with 16 bases between. CDR3 length equals 15 residues. The chain's CDR3 is CARSLAPWDLATIYF. CDR3 sequence (DNA): TGTGCCAGAAGCTTGGCTCCTTGGGACTTGGCCACCATATATTTT.

This clone was seen a handful of times. The chain uses TRBV29-1 and TRBJ2-5, with 10 bases matching TRBD2. The trim removed 3 bases at V and 7 bases at J, leaving 14 bases unmatched. CDR1 is SQVTM, CDR2 ANQGSEA, per germline. The CDR3 contains 16 residues. The CDR3 DNA is TGCAGCGTTGATAAGAGGGCTAGCGGGAGTTTGGGGACCCAGTACTTC. As protein: CSVDKRASGSLGTQYF.

The chain combines TRBV5-1 with TRBJ1-2; D may be TRBD1 (5 bases). The CDR3 is 13 residues long. The germline CDR1 and CDR2 sequences are SGHRS and YFSETQ. V lost 7 bases and J lost 1, with 11 bases in between. The CDR3 reads CASGRGDNYGYTF. The CDR3 DNA sequence: TGCGCCAGCGGAAGGGGTGATAACTATGGCTACACCTTC.

The rearrangement uses TRBV20-1 and TRBJ2-1, with no clear D. Germline V CDR1 and CDR2: DFQATT, SNEGSKA (reference sequence). The CDR3 is made up of 15 amino acids. V was shortened by 3 bases and J by 0 bases, with 12 bases between the two germline ends. The CDR3 DNA reads as TGCAGTGCTAGTCCTTCCAGTATCTCCTACAATGAGCAGTTCTTC. Its translation: CSASPSSISYNEQFF.

This chain connects TRBV9 to TRBJ2-3; perhaps TRBD2 as D (5 bases). This CDR3 is 18 amino acids long. Trimming pared 1 base from V and 0 bases from J, leaving 18 bases between. The germline V gene has CDR1 SGDLS and CDR2 YYNGEE. In DNA, the CDR3 is TGTGCCAGCAGCGTATATCCTGAGCGGACCGGTAGCACAGATACGCAGTATTTT. Translated: CASSVYPERTGSTDTQYF.

The J gene is TRBJ2-7, the V gene TRBV30, with a tentative D call TRBD2 (6 bases). There are 13 residues in the CDR3. The germline V gene encodes CDR1 GTSNPN and CDR2 SVGIG (reference sequence). Trimming took off 6 bases at V and 2 bases at J, with 14 bases between the two ends. CDR3 loop: CACSTEGTYEQYF. For the CDR3, the DNA is TGTGCCTGCTCTACGGAGGGGACCTACGAGCAGTACTTC. Full variable domain (outside the CDR3, taken from reference TRBV30 and TRBJ2-7): SQTIHQWPATLVQPVGSPLSLECTVEGTSNPNLYWYRQAAGRGLQLLFYSVGIGQISSEVPQNLSASRPQDRQFILSSKKLLLSDSGFYLCACSTEGTYEQYFGPGTRLTVT.

CDR3: CASSDREGAYGYTF. The CDR3 coding sequence is TGTGCCAGCAGTGACCGGGAGGGGGCCTATGGCTACACCTTC. The J gene is TRBJ1-2, the V gene TRBV2; TRBD1 agrees at 7 bases. This CDR3 is 14 amino acids long. Germline V gene data show CDR1 as SNHLY and CDR2 as FYNNEI. With 3 bases clipped from V and 4 bases from J, the junction kept 5 bases outside the gene matches. Variable domain in full (rest from reference TRBV2 and TRBJ1-2): EPEVTQTPSHQVTQMGQEVILRCVPISNHLYFYWYRQILGQKVEFLVSFYNNEISEKSEIFDDQFSVERPDGSNFTLKIRSTKLEDSAMYFCASSDREGAYGYTFGSGTRLTVV.

In this sample, this clone turned up once. The V gene is TRBV28, the J gene TRBJ2-6, with no clear D. CDR3 length: 15 amino acids. Germline loops: CDR1 MDHEN, CDR2 SYDVKM. The V gene lost 5 bases and the J gene lost 0 bases, with 8 bases spanning the gap. The CDR3 nucleotides read TGTGCCAGCAGTCCCTACCTCTCTGGGGCCAACGTCCTGACTTTC. Protein: CASSPYLSGANVLTF. Full variable domain (rest looked up from reference TRBV28 and TRBJ2-6): DVKVTQSSRYLVKRTGEKVFLECVQDMDHENMFWYRQDPGLGLRLIYFSYDVKMKEKGDIPEGYSVSREKKERFSLILESASTNQTSMYLCASSPYLSGANVLTFGAGSRLTVL.

The chain has TRBV29-1 and TRBJ2-5; D ambiguous. This CDR3 spans 15 amino acids. The germline gives CDR1 SQVTM, CDR2 ANQGSEA. Trimming left V 6 bases short and J 5 bases short, with 22 bases between. Here the CDR3 DNA reads TGCAGCGTCCGGCGGTCGGCGGTTTTGGCCGAGACCCAGTACTTC. Translated, it gives CSVRRSAVLAETQYF. The complete variable domain, with remaining parts taken from reference TRBV29-1 and TRBJ2-5, reads SAVISQKPSRDICQRGTSLTIQCQVDSQVTMMFWYRQQPGQSLTLIATANQGSEATYESGFVIDKFPISRPNLTFSTLTVSNMSPEDSSIYLCSVRRSAVLAETQYFGPGTRLLVL.

This chain joins TRBV11-2 and TRBJ2-4; 11 nucleotides agree with TRBD2. V lost 6 bases, J lost 2 bases, and 6 bases stayed unmatched. The CDR3 runs 16 residues. In germline, CDR1 is SGHAT, CDR2 FQNNGV. CDR3 amino acids: CASRSIAGGPKNIQYF. The CDR3, as DNA: TGTGCCAGCAGGTCAATAGCGGGGGGGCCCAAAAACATTCAGTACTTC.

The CDR3 region is CASAPGGRTYEQYV. As DNA, the CDR3 is TGTGCCAGCGCCCCCGGGGGGCGAACCTACGAGCAGTACGTC. The chain links TRBV27 to TRBJ2-7, with D tentatively TRBD2 (7 bases). Per germline, CDR1 MNHEY and CDR2 SMNVEV (reference sequence). The CDR3 spans 14 residues. V lost 8 bases to trimming and J lost 2 bases, with 16 bases between them.

The chain has TRBV10-1 and TRBJ1-1; D unresolved. The V and J ends lost 6 bases and 1 base respectively, with 9 bases between them. The CDR3 has 13 residues. Per germline, CDR1 WNHNN and CDR2 SYGVQD (reference sequence). Here the CDR3 reads CASSGIRNTEAFF. The CDR3 DNA reads as TGCGCCAGCAGCGGTATTCGGAACACTGAAGCTTTCTTT.

This chain links TRBV10-1 with TRBJ2-3; a weak D match, TRBD1 (5 bases). CDR1 and CDR2 (germline): WNHNN, SYGVQD (reference sequence). Trimming removed 2 bases at V and 4 bases at J, with 7 bases between. The CDR3 is 13 amino acids. In DNA, the CDR3 is TGCGCCAGCAGTGAGGCAGGGTCAGATACGCAGTATTTT. This gives the protein CASSEAGSDTQYF.

The genes are TRBV30 and TRBJ1-5, with D perhaps matching TRBD1 (6 bases). CDR3 length: 13 residues. V was pared by 3 bases and J by 7 bases, with 13 bases between. The germline CDR1 and CDR2 sequences are GTSNPN and SVGIG (reference sequence). In nucleotides, the CDR3 is TGTGCCTGGAGCTGGGGGGGGGCACAGCCCCAGCATTTT. As protein: CAWSWGGAQPQHF.

The gene calls are TRBV30 and TRBJ1-1, with 7 bases identical to TRBD1. The CDR3 has 13 residues. J lost 2 bases, V lost 1 base, and 1 base had no gene match. The germline gives CDR1 GTSNPN, CDR2 SVGIG (reference sequence). CDR3 sequence: CAWSGQGNTEAFF. As DNA, the CDR3 is TGTGCCTGGAGTGGACAGGGAAACACTGAAGCTTTCTTT.

The rearrangement uses TRBV27 and TRBJ1-5, with D perhaps matching TRBD1 (5 bases). Trimming removed 5 bases from V and 4 bases from J, with 12 bases in between. This CDR3 spans 14 amino acids. The germline V gene has CDR1 MNHEY and CDR2 SMNVEV (reference sequence). CDR3 in DNA: TGTGCCAGCAGTCAAGGGCAGGGTAATCAGCCCCAGCATTTT. It is translated as CASSQGQGNQPQHF.

The rearrangement joins TRBV18 to TRBJ1-5; TRBD1 matches 10 bases. V was pared by 4 bases and J by 1 base, with 7 bases of the junction left unmatched. The germline V gene has CDR1 KGHSH and CDR2 LQKENI. CDR3 size: 17 residues. The CDR3 here is CASSQGQGSASNQPQHF. Here the CDR3 DNA reads TGTGCCAGCTCACAGGGACAGGGGTCAGCAAGCAATCAGCCCCAGCATTTT.

The V gene is TRBV5-6, the J gene TRBJ1-1; 8 nucleotides line up with TRBD1. V was pared by 4 bases and J by 5 bases, with 7 bases of the junction left unmatched. The CDR3 consists of 14 residues. In germline, CDR1 is SGHDT, CDR2 YYEEEE. CDR3 coding DNA: TGTGCCAGCAGCGCCCGGGACAGGCAAACTGAAGCTTTCTTT. Translation: CASSARDRQTEAFF.